A selection of T cell receptor beta chains follows, all from one sample in a study of OX40 agonist ivuxolimab in advanced cancers. Sequenced by immunoSEQ multiplex PCR; TCRdb stores in-frame clones only, minus some. In the table there are approximately 70,000 clones, roughly 89% of which are singletons. The sample in question was CD4+ or CD8+ T cells sorted from blood, obtained in a trial of the OX40 agonist ivuxolimab. The receptors here all came from an adult with an advanced solid tumor such as melanoma, head and neck, liver or kidney cancer. The CDR3 runs from the conserved cysteine through the conserved F or W. A D gene is named only where the DNA matches it firmly. The size of a clone is reported for some rows only, either as once, few or many, or as a class for expanded clones.

d_call clone_size j_call v_call cdr3_length cdr3_aa cdr3_nt
TRBD1 . TRBJ1-3 TRBV18 15 CASSGQGAPGNTIYF TGTGCCAGCTCAGGGCAGGGGGCACCTGGAAACACCATATATTTT
. . TRBJ2-5 TRBV19 13 CASSIDSRETQYF TGTGCCAGTAGTATAGATTCAAGGGAGACCCAGTACTTC
. . TRBJ1-1 TRBV6-1 15 CASSELTGSNTEAFF TGTGCCAGCAGTGAGCTGACAGGATCGAACACTGAAGCTTTCTTT
. . TRBJ2-3 TRBV4-1 16 CASSQGSSLSTDTQYF TGCGCCAGCAGCCAAGGCTCGTCCCTCAGCACAGATACGCAGTATTTT
. . TRBJ2-2 TRBV15 15 CATSSNLGYTGELFF TGTGCCACCAGCAGCAATCTAGGATACACCGGGGAGCTGTTTTTT
TRBD2 . TRBJ2-1 TRBV7-9 14 CATSPGGAYNEQFF TGTGCCACCAGCCCCGGGGGGGCCTACAATGAGCAGTTCTTC
. medium-sized TRBJ1-5 TRBV19 13 CASSIPTSQPQHF TGTGCCAGTAGTATCCCTACAAGTCAGCCCCAGCATTTT
. . TRBJ1-2 TRBV6-1 14 CASSQERGGYGYTF TGTGCCAGCAGCCAAGAGAGGGGAGGCTATGGCTACACCTTC
. once TRBJ2-6 TRBV18 15 CASSPGGAGANVLTF TGTGCCAGCTCACCAGGCGGGGCTGGGGCCAACGTCCTGACTTTC
. . TRBJ2-1 TRBV6-6 12 CASSYSNQGPIF TGTGCCAGCAGTTACTCGAACCAGGGCCCGATCTTC
. once TRBJ2-5 TRBV11-3 16 CASSLESWGGSMAQYF TGTGCCAGCAGCTTAGAGTCGTGGGGCGGATCTATGGCCCAGTACTTC
TRBD2 . TRBJ2-1 TRBV7-2 14 CASSRRGGNNEQFF TGTGCCAGCAGCCGACGGGGGGGGAACAATGAGCAGTTCTTC
TRBD1 . TRBJ1-2 TRBV7-2 16 CASSFGQEGVSYGYTF TGTGCCAGCAGCTTTGGACAGGAAGGTGTCTCCTATGGCTACACCTTC
TRBD2 . TRBJ2-1 TRBV7-7 15 CASSRLAGVYNEQFF TGTGCCAGCAGCCGCTTAGCGGGGGTATACAATGAGCAGTTCTTC
. . TRBJ1-1 TRBV20-1 11 CSASWGTEAFF TGCAGTGCTAGTTGGGGCACTGAAGCTTTCTTT
TRBD1 . TRBJ1-6 TRBV28 14 CASIRGLVSSPLHF TGTGCCAGCATTAGGGGGCTTGTTAGTTCACCCCTCCACTTT
. . TRBJ2-3 TRBV5-1 15 CASSYSGTSTDTQYF TGCGCCAGCAGCTATAGCGGAACTAGCACAGATACGCAGTATTTT
. . TRBJ2-7 TRBV9 12 CASSVEGYEQYF TGTGCCAGCAGCGTCGAAGGATACGAGCAGTACTTC
TRBD2 . TRBJ2-5 TRBV30 13 CAWSAGGEETQYF TGTGCCTGGAGTGCCGGGGGGGAAGAGACCCAGTACTTC
. . TRBJ1-1 TRBV7-3 17 CASSPAYTRAVNTEAFF TGTGCCAGCAGCCCAGCCTATACAAGAGCTGTGAACACTGAAGCTTTCTTT
TRBD2 . TRBJ2-7 TRBV27 15 CASRPSRGASYEQYF TGTGCCAGCAGACCTTCGCGGGGGGCCTCCTACGAGCAGTACTTC
. . TRBJ2-1 TRBV1 15 CTSPPGGHLYNEQFF TGCACCAGCCCCCCTGGCGGGCATCTCTACAATGAGCAGTTCTTC
. once TRBJ2-5 TRBV5-6 14 CASSFLRSPGTQYF TGTGCCAGCAGCTTTCTCCGAAGTCCAGGGACCCAGTACTTC
. . TRBJ2-3 TRBV9 16 CASSVWRGQSTDTQYF TGTGCCAGCAGCGTATGGAGGGGGCAATCCACAGATACGCAGTATTTT
. . TRBJ2-7 TRBV7-2 13 CASSPRGPYEQYF TGTGCCAGCAGCCCACGGGGGCCCTACGAGCAGTACTTC
TRBD1 . TRBJ1-2 TRBV6-6 15 CASRDPSGQRYGYTF TGTGCCAGCAGGGATCCTTCGGGACAGCGCTATGGCTACACCTTC
. . TRBJ2-2 TRBV27 13 CASTLARGGELFF TGTGCCAGCACTCTAGCCAGAGGTGGGGAGCTGTTTTTT
. . TRBJ1-1 TRBV7-3 17 CASSLGTLGLGDTEAFF TGTGCCAGCAGCTTGGGCACTCTTGGCTTAGGTGACACTGAAGCTTTCTTT
. . TRBJ2-3 TRBV7-2 16 CASSQFGTATGFSQYF TGTGCCAGCAGCCAATTTGGGACTGCAACAGGATTTTCGCAGTATTTT
. . TRBJ2-5 TRBV11-2 12 CASSSQGETQYF TGTGCCAGCAGCTCCCAAGGGGAGACCCAGTACTTC
. . TRBJ2-3 TRBV10-3 14 CAIWPGPSTDTQYF TGTGCCATCTGGCCGGGACCGAGCACAGATACGCAGTATTTT
TRBD1 . TRBJ2-1 TRBV5-6 17 CASMPLKGGQGAREQFF TGTGCCAGCATGCCTCTCAAAGGGGGACAGGGGGCGCGTGAGCAGTTCTTC
. . TRBJ1-5 TRBV6-6 13 CASSGQYNQPQHF TGTGCCAGCAGTGGACAGTACAATCAGCCCCAGCATTTT
. . TRBJ1-5 TRBV7-2 15 CASSLDPGRNQPQHF TGTGCCAGCAGCTTAGACCCTGGCCGCAATCAGCCCCAGCATTTT
TRBD1 . TRBJ1-2 TRBV2 11 CASGQGSGYTF TGTGCCAGCGGACAGGGCTCTGGCTACACCTTC
. . TRBJ2-5 TRBV9 15 CASSVYDSLRETQYF TGTGCCAGCAGCGTATACGACTCCCTGAGGGAGACCCAGTACTTC
. . TRBJ1-3 TRBV29-1 14 CSVSEGPDGNTIYF TGCAGCGTTTCTGAGGGACCGGATGGAAACACCATATATTTT
. once TRBJ2-3 TRBV27 11 CASSLRDTQYF TGTGCCAGCAGTTTAAGAGATACGCAGTATTTT
. . TRBJ1-2 TRBV7-2 13 CASSYDRPYGYTF TGTGCCAGCAGTTATGACAGGCCCTATGGCTACACCTTC
. . TRBJ2-2 TRBV7-3 13 CASSLEDTGELFF TGTGCCAGCAGCTTAGAGGACACCGGGGAGCTGTTTTTT
. . TRBJ2-2 TRBV2 11 CASSDNGELFF TGTGCCAGCAGTGACAACGGGGAGCTGTTTTTT